These 29 T cell receptor beta chains originate from one sample sequenced in a study of STAT3 mutations in large granular lymphocyte leukemia. Method: immunoSEQ multiplex PCR; TCRdb's copy keeps in-frame clones and lacks some. The table shows about 2,500 clones, with more than 80% occurring only once. For these TCRs, the target antigens are not known. The study's findings and limits: Every T-LGLL patient had at least one immunodominant TCRbeta clonotype.

The sequenced material came from peripheral blood mononuclear cells. Receptors originate from a woman between 65 and 79 years old with T-cell large granular lymphocyte leukemia. Some clones in this sample may be carry-over from other donors' samples.

The V gene is TRBV5-1, the J gene TRBJ1-1; D call uncertain. The CDR3 is 12 residues long. The V and J ends lost 5 bases and 1 base respectively, with 6 bases between them. Germline assignment: CDR1 SGHRS and CDR2 YFSETQ. The CDR3 here is CASRATNTEAFF. CDR3 bases: TGCGCCAGCAGAGCTACGAACACTGAAGCTTTCTTT.

The V and J genes are TRBV18 and TRBJ1-2; 7 bases agree with TRBD1. The V gene end was trimmed by 6 bases and the J gene end by 4 bases; junction bases not matched to a gene: 8. Looked up from germline, CDR1 is KGHSH and CDR2 is LQKENI. The CDR3 runs 14 residues. The CDR3, as DNA: TGTGCCAGCTCGCCGACAGGGAATGGCTATGGCTACACCTTC. Translating it yields CASSPTGNGYGYTF.

This sequence joins TRBV4-1 and TRBJ2-3; no definite D call. V dropped 1 base and J dropped 0 bases, with 11 bases sitting between them. The CDR3 extends over 16 amino acids. Germline V gives CDR1 MGHRA, CDR2 YSYEKL. CDR3 loop: CASSQVSVTSTDTQYF. CDR3 coding DNA: TGCGCCAGCAGCCAAGTTAGTGTGACTAGCACAGATACGCAGTATTTT.

The chain joins TRBV5-1 to TRBJ2-1, with TRBD2 matching over 7 bases. In germline, CDR1 is SGHRS, CDR2 YFSETQ. V shed 7 bases and J 5 bases; nucleotides not matched to a gene: 18. The CDR3 spans 17 residues. The CDR3 spells CASSLPPPGGPHNEQFF. The DNA of the CDR3 is TGCGCCAGCTCTCTCCCACCACCGGGGGGACCGCACAATGAGCAGTTCTTC.

This sequence joins TRBV28 and TRBJ1-1; TRBD1 matches 11 bases. CDR3 length equals 12 residues. The germline V gene encodes CDR1 MDHEN and CDR2 SYDVKM. V was clipped by 10 bases and J by 11 bases; unmatched bases: 9. CDR3 in DNA: TGTGCCACCATGGACAGGGGGCTTGGGGCTTTCTTT. Its translation is CATMDRGLGAFF.

The rearrangement uses TRBV15 and TRBJ2-1; D may correspond to TRBD1 or TRBD2 (5 bases each). V was pared by 5 bases and J by 10 bases, with 18 bases between. Germline V gives CDR1 LNHNV, CDR2 YYDKDF (reference sequence). The CDR3 consists of 14 residues. As DNA, the CDR3 is TGTGCCACCAGCCCAAGAACGTCGGGGCGGGAGCAGTTCTTC. Residues: CATSPRTSGREQFF.

J is TRBJ1-5 and V is TRBV15; D uncertain. Per germline, CDR1 LNHNV and CDR2 YYDKDF (reference sequence). The V gene lost 1 base and the J gene lost 2 bases, with 3 bases spanning the gap. The CDR3 extends over 13 amino acids. The CDR3 region is CATSRGGNQPQHF. DNA of the CDR3: TGTGCCACCAGCAGAGGTGGCAATCAGCCCCAGCATTTT.

This rearrangement joins TRBV30 to TRBJ2-7; TRBD1 aligns across 9 bases. CDR3 length: 13 residues. From germline, CDR1 is GTSNPN and CDR2 SVGIG (reference sequence). V lost 3 bases and J lost 12; bases outside the gene matches: 12. The CDR3 DNA follows: TGTGCCTGGAGGCGCCGGGACAGGGAATTAACGTACTTC. This gives the protein CAWRRRDRELTYF.

In its sample, this clone was seen a few times. The chain links TRBV7-8 to TRBJ1-2; weak D call: TRBD1 (5 bases). V lost 5 bases and J lost 4, with 20 bases in between. The germline gives CDR1 SGHVS, CDR2 FQNEAQ. The CDR3 runs 16 residues. CDR3 sequence (DNA): TGTGCCAGCAGCAAAGACAGCTCTGGGGCCCCCTATGGCTACACCTTC. This codes for CASSKDSSGAPYGYTF.

V gene TRBV6-1 combines with J gene TRBJ1-3; tentatively, D is TRBD1 (5 bases). The germline V gene has CDR1 MNHNS and CDR2 SASEGT. The CDR3 has 16 residues. V was shortened by 8 bases and J by 0 bases, with 17 bases between the two germline ends. The CDR3 reads CASGKDGTFSGNTIYF. CDR3 DNA sequence: TGTGCCAGCGGTAAAGACGGGACGTTCTCTGGAAACACCATATATTTT.

CDR3 bases: TGTGCCAGCAGCCAGGGGACCCTTAGCACCTTC. It is translated as CASSQGTLSTF. This rearrangement joins TRBV5-6 to TRBJ1-2; tentatively, D is TRBD1 (6 bases). The CDR3 consists of 11 residues. Between the trimmed V and J ends, which lost 4 bases and 13 bases, there was a span of 14 bases. CDR1 and CDR2 (germline): SGHDT, YYEEEE. Drawing the rest from reference TRBV5-6 and TRBJ1-2, the complete variable domain is DAGVTQSPTHLIKTRGQQVTLRCSPKSGHDTVSWYQQALGQGPQFIFQYYEEEERQRGNFPDRFSGHQFPNYSSELNVNALLLGDSALYLCASSQGTLSTFGSGTRLTVV.

The rearrangement joins TRBV5-1 to TRBJ2-2; TRBD2 is a possible D gene (7 bases). Germline CDR1 reads SGHRS; CDR2 reads YFSETQ. This CDR3 spans 16 amino acids. V was clipped by 1 base and J by 1 base, with 11 bases between them. The CDR3 DNA follows: TGCGCCAGCAGCTTGTGGGGGGGCCGGAACACCGGGGAGCTGTTTTTT. Translating it yields CASSLWGGRNTGELFF.

The V gene is TRBV27, the J gene TRBJ1-2; TRBD1 aligns across 10 bases. From germline, CDR1 is MNHEY and CDR2 SMNVEV (reference sequence). V shed 9 bases, J shed 2 bases, and the junction held 6 bases outside the gene matches. This CDR3 comprises 14 residues. CDR3 in amino acids: CASGQGGQNYGYTF. Written as DNA, the CDR3 is TGTGCCAGTGGACAGGGGGGCCAAAACTATGGCTACACCTTC.

The rearrangement links TRBV7-8 to TRBJ2-7; 8 nucleotides align to TRBD2. The CDR3 is 16 amino acids. J lost 2 bases, V lost 5 bases, and 11 bases had no gene match. Per germline, CDR1 SGHVS and CDR2 FQNEAQ. The CDR3 loop is CASSPEGGGYPYEQYF. In DNA form, the CDR3 reads TGTGCCAGCAGCCCGGAGGGCGGGGGGTACCCCTACGAGCAGTACTTC.

V and J are TRBV6-6 and TRBJ1-2; possibly TRBD1 for D (6 bases). The length of the CDR3 is 12 residues. Germline V gives CDR1 MNHNY, CDR2 SVGAGI (reference sequence). V was pared by 7 bases and J by 8 bases, with 14 bases between. For the CDR3, the DNA is TGTGCCAGCATCCCTATGGGGGGCGGCTACACCTTC. Translated: CASIPMGGGYTF.

The chain employs TRBV7-2 and TRBJ2-7; 9 nucleotides line up with TRBD2. Germline V CDR1 and CDR2: SGHTA, FQGNSA. Losses at the gene ends were 0 bases for V and 3 bases for J; bases not matched to a gene: 3. This CDR3 is built from 15 residues. The CDR3 here is CASSLAGRGGYEQYF. DNA for the CDR3: TGTGCCAGCAGCTTAGCGGGGCGGGGGGGCTACGAGCAGTACTTC.

This clone was picked up one time. The genes are TRBV5-4 and TRBJ1-1; 7 bases line up with TRBD1. This CDR3 region has 14 residues. The germline V gene encodes CDR1 SGHNT and CDR2 YYREEE (reference sequence). V lost 4 bases to trimming and J lost 2 bases; unmatched junction nucleotides: 5. CDR3 sequence reads: CASSLGQTNTEAFF. CDR3 DNA sequence: TGTGCCAGCAGCCTGGGACAGACCAACACTGAAGCTTTCTTT. Based on the CDR3 plus reference TRBV5-4 and TRBJ1-1, the full variable domain is ETGVTQSPTHLIKTRGQQVTLRCSSQSGHNTVSWYQQALGQGPQFIFQYYREEENGRGNFPPRFSGLQFPNYSSELNVNALELDDSALYLCASSLGQTNTEAFFGQGTRLTVV.

This sequence joins TRBV7-9 and TRBJ2-5; perhaps TRBD1 as D (5 bases). The V gene's germline CDR1 is SEHNR and CDR2 FQNEAQ (reference sequence). Trimming left V 5 bases short and J 4 bases short, with 5 bases between. This CDR3 spans 11 amino acids. CDR3 sequence reads: CASSQGETQYF. The CDR3 DNA is TGTGCCAGCAGCCAGGGAGAGACCCAGTACTTC.

The chain carries TRBV5-1 and TRBJ2-7; the match to TRBD1 covers 9 bases. Germline assignment: CDR1 SGHRS and CDR2 YFSETQ. This CDR3 region has 14 residues. Trimming took 0 bases from V and 6 from J; bases not matched to a gene: 4. The CDR3 spells CASSLEGTGLEQYF. The CDR3 DNA follows: TGCGCCAGCAGCTTGGAAGGGACAGGGCTCGAGCAGTACTTC.

V gene TRBV4-3 combines with J gene TRBJ2-1; the D gene is possibly TRBD1 (6 bases). CDR3 length: 16 amino acids. Germline V gene lookup returns CDR1 LGHNA and CDR2 YSLEER. V was clipped by 2 bases and J by 4 bases, with 15 bases between them. DNA of the CDR3: TGCGCCAGCAGCCAATTCGCCGGGACACAGTACAATGAGCAGTTCTTC. Encoded protein: CASSQFAGTQYNEQFF.

With respect to this clone: Mismatch with germline at one junction end may stem from a read error. The chain uses TRBV27 and TRBJ2-5; D may correspond to TRBD1 or TRBD2 (5 bases each). CDR3 length: 12 residues. The germline gives CDR1 MNHEY, CDR2 SMNVEV (reference sequence). CDR3 nucleotides: TGTGCCAGCGGCCCAAACGGGGACGTACCCAACTTC. This sequence encodes CASGPNGDVPNF.

The chain combines TRBV5-1 with TRBJ2-2, with TRBD2 matching over 9 bases. The CDR3 is made up of 16 amino acids. The junction had 12 bases not matched to a gene; V was cut back by 2 bases and J by 10 bases. The germline V gene encodes CDR1 SGHRS and CDR2 YFSETQ. In DNA form, the CDR3 reads TGCGCCAGCAGCTTATCCGGCGGGGGGGCCTTAGTGGAGCTGTTTTTT. It translates to CASSLSGGGALVELFF.

This sequence joins TRBV18 and TRBJ2-6; D is undetermined. The CDR3 has 14 residues. V was clipped by 3 bases and J by 0 bases, with 3 bases between them. Germline CDR1 is KGHSH and CDR2 is LQKENI. The CDR3 reads CASSPYSGANVLTF. In DNA form, the CDR3 reads TGTGCCAGCTCACCTTACTCTGGGGCCAACGTCCTGACTTTC.

This clone was picked up one time. The V and J genes are TRBV13 and TRBJ2-7; D unclear. V lost 2 bases, J lost 6 bases, and 14 bases lay in between. Germline lookup yields CDR1 PRHDT and CDR2 FYEKMQ (reference sequence). The CDR3 sequence is 14 residues long. Here the CDR3 DNA reads TGTGCCAGCAGCTTAAACTCAGGTCCTGGCGAGCAGTACTTC. Its translation is CASSLNSGPGEQYF.

This clone was recorded only once. The chain uses TRBV9 and TRBJ1-2; the D is unclear. This CDR3 region has 15 residues. With 6 bases removed from V and 3 bases from J, the gap between germline ends came to 18 bases. Germline CDR1 SGDLS, CDR2 YYNGEE. The CDR3 protein is CASTNFATADYGYTF. CDR3 nucleotides: TGTGCCAGCACAAACTTCGCGACGGCCGACTATGGCTACACCTTC.

This chain joins TRBV28 and TRBJ2-5, with D unresolved. Trimming pared 4 bases from V and 1 base from J, leaving 10 bases between. The CDR3 is 14 residues long. Germline lookup yields CDR1 MDHEN and CDR2 SYDVKM. The CDR3 here is CASSSLGPQETQYF. The CDR3 coding sequence is TGTGCCAGCAGTTCGCTCGGACCCCAAGAGACCCAGTACTTC.

J is TRBJ1-2 and V is TRBV7-2, with no clear D. The CDR3 has 14 amino acids. V was clipped by 2 bases and J by 7 bases, with 14 bases between them. Germline CDR1 is SGHTA and CDR2 is FQGNSA. The CDR3 loop reads CASSLFVGEGGYTF. The CDR3 DNA reads TGTGCCAGCAGCTTATTTGTCGGTGAAGGTGGCTACACCTTC. The full variable domain, its missing parts supplied by reference TRBV7-2 and TRBJ1-2, is GAGVSQSPSNKVTEKGKDVELRCDPISGHTALYWYRQSLGQGLEFLIYFQGNSAPDKSGLPSDRFSAERTGGSVSTLTIQRTQQEDSAVYLCASSLFVGEGGYTFGSGTRLTVV.

The chain combines TRBV5-4 with TRBJ1-5, with D perhaps TRBD1 (6 bases). CDR3 length: 14 amino acids. Trimming took off 5 bases at V and 0 bases at J, with 9 bases between the two ends. Germline lookup yields CDR1 SGHNT and CDR2 YYREEE (reference sequence). CDR3 nucleotide sequence: TGTGCCAGCAGTCACAGGGATAGCAATCAGCCCCAGCATTTT. It specifies CASSHRDSNQPQHF.

This chain connects TRBV7-8 to TRBJ2-7, with 9 positions matching TRBD1. Germline V gene data show CDR1 as SGHVS and CDR2 as FQNEAQ. With V trimmed by 5 bases and J by 3 bases, 20 bases remained unmatched. The CDR3 covers 19 residues. Here the CDR3 DNA reads TGTGCCAGCAGCCGAGGCCGGGACAGGGATGTGTCCCGGGGCTACGAGCAGTACTTC. Translation: CASSRGRDRDVSRGYEQYF.